A selection of T cell receptor beta chains follows, all from one sample in a study of human CD8 memory T cell subsets. For each CDR3 protein, TCRdb gives one entry from its re-call of the 5' RACE reads, without DNA. The listing records 10,000 or so distinct CDR3 sequences. Source material: CD8+ T cells from PBMCs. The receptors were gathered from a human donor in good health. Each CDR3 is given with its conserved first and last residue. Size values are once, few and many counts, or a class for expanded clones, and some rows have none.

clone_size	j_call	v_call	cdr3_aa
-	TRBJ2-7	TRBV7-9	CASSSLTSGDPYEQYF
-	TRBJ1-2	TRBV20-1	CSATGPDPTGNGYTF
-	TRBJ2-1	TRBV6-2/TRBV6-3	CASSAYKRDLFF
-	TRBJ2-7	TRBV27	CASSLGSGGYYEQYF
-	TRBJ2-2	TRBV4-1	CASSETPWGAGELFF
-	TRBJ1-2	TRBV28	CASSFSPNYGYTF
-	TRBJ2-7	TRBV30	CAWSSAGAGYEQYF
-	TRBJ2-7	TRBV5-1	CASSFTGVYEQYF
-	TRBJ2-5	TRBV7-3	CASSLGHLETQYF
-	TRBJ1-1	TRBV19	CASSPRPQGMNTEAFF
-	TRBJ2-7	TRBV2	CASSEEEGLGYEQYF
medium-sized	TRBJ2-7	TRBV29-1	CSVEASGSSYEQYF
-	TRBJ1-4	TRBV6-6	CASSYSSQVVATNEKLFF
-	TRBJ1-1	TRBV7-9	CASSPTSAGATEAFF
-	TRBJ1-5	TRBV9	CASSVGGNGNQPQHF
-	TRBJ1-1	TRBV5-1	CASTQTQGNRAFF
-	TRBJ2-1	TRBV27	CASSAERSTYNEQFF
-	TRBJ2-3	TRBV7-2	CASSGAGVGDTQYF
-	TRBJ2-7	TRBV13	CASSLGLSDSYEQYF
-	TRBJ2-7	TRBV20-1	CSAEQRDSNSYEQYF
-	TRBJ1-1	TRBV5-6	CASTSNPSGITEAFF
-	TRBJ2-5	TRBV19	CASSIRDGETQYF
-	TRBJ2-3	TRBV27	CASSSYDGPRTDTQYF
-	TRBJ2-1	TRBV6-2/TRBV6-3	CASSGGGLASSYNEQFF
-	TRBJ2-2	TRBV6-2/TRBV6-3	CASSYGYGTNTGELFF
medium-sized	TRBJ2-2	TRBV5-1	CASSLDGGTGELFF
-	TRBJ1-6	TRBV19	CASSPSGGPWLSPLHF
-	TRBJ1-2	TRBV2	CASSEGSGSNYGYTF
-	TRBJ2-7	TRBV7-8	CASSLGGRGYEQYF
-	TRBJ1-2	TRBV7-9	CASSRDSVGYGYTF
medium-sized	TRBJ2-5	TRBV12-5	CASGLGDRPQETQYF
-	TRBJ1-6	TRBV7-6	CASSLGSYNSPLHF
-	TRBJ2-3	TRBV4-1	CASSQGRASRDTQYF